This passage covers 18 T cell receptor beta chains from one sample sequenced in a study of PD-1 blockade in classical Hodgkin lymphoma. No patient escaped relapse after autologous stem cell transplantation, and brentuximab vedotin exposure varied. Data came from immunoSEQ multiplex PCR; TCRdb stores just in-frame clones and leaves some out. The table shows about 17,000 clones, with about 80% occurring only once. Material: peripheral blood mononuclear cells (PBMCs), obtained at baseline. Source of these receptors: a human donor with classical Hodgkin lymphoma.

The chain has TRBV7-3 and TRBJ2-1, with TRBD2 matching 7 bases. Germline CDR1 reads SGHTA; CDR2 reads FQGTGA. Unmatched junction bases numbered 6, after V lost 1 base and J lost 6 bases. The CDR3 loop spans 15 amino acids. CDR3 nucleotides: TGTGCCAGCAGCTTAATGGCGGGAGTAAGCAATGAGCAGTTCTTC. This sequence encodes CASSLMAGVSNEQFF. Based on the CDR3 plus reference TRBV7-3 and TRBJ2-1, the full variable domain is GAGVSQTPSNKVTEKGKYVELRCDPISGHTALYWYRQSLGQGPEFLIYFQGTGAADDSGLPNDRFFAVRPEGSVSTLKIQRTERGDSAVYLCASSLMAGVSNEQFFGPGTRLTVL.

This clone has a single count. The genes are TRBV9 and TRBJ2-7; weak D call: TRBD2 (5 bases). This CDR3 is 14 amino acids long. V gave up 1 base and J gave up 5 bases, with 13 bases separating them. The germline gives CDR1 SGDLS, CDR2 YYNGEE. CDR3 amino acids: CASSVSGQLHEQYF. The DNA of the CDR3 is TGTGCCAGCAGCGTAAGCGGCCAGCTCCACGAGCAGTACTTC.

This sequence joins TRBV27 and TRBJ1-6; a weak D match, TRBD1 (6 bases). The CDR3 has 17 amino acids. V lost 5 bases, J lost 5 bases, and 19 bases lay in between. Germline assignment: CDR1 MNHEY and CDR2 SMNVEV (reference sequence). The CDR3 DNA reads TGTGCCAGCAGTCCGTTAGGCTCAGGGGCCGATAATTCACCCCTCCACTTT. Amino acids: CASSPLGSGADNSPLHF.

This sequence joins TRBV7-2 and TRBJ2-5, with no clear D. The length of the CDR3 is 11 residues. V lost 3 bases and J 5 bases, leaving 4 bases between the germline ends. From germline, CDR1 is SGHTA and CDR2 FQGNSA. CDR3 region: CASSFGETQYF. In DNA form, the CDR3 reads TGTGCCAGCAGCTTTGGCGAGACCCAGTACTTC.

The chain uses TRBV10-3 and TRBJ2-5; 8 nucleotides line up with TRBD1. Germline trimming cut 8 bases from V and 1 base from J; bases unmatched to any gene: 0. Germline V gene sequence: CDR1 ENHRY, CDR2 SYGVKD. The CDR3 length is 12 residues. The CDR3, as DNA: TGTGCCATCGGACAGGGCCAAGAGACCCAGTACTTC. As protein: CAIGQGQETQYF.

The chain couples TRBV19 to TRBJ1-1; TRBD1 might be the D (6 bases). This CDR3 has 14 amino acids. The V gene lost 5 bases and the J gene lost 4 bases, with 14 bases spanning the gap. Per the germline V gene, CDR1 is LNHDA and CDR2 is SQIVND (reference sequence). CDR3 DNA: TGTGCCAGTAGTCTGGGGGGCTCCGGCACTGAAGCTTTCTTT. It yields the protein CASSLGGSGTEAFF.

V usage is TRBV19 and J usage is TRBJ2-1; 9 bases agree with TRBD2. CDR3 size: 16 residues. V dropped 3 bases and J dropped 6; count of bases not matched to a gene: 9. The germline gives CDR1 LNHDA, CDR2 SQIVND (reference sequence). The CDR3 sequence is CASSMPQGGRANEQFF. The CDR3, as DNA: TGTGCCAGTAGTATGCCCCAAGGCGGGAGGGCCAATGAGCAGTTCTTC.

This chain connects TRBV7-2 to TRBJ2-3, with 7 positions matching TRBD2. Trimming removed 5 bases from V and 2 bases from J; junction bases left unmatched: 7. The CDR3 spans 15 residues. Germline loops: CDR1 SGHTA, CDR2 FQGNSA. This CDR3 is CASSVQAGPTDTQYF. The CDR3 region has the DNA TGTGCCAGCAGCGTACAAGCGGGACCCACAGATACGCAGTATTTT.

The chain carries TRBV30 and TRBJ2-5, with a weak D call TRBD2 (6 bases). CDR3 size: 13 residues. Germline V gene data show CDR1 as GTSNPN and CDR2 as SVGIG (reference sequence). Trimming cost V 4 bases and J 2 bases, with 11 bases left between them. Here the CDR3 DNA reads TGTGCCTGGACGGGGCGGGGTCAAGAGACCCAGTACTTC. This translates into CAWTGRGQETQYF.

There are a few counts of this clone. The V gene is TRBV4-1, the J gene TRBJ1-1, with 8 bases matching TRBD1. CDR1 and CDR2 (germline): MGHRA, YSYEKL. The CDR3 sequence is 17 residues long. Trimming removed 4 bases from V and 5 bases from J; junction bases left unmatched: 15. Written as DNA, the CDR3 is TGCGCCAGCAGCCCAGGGACAGGTTCAGTCCGAGATACTGAAGCTTTCTTT. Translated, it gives CASSPGTGSVRDTEAFF.

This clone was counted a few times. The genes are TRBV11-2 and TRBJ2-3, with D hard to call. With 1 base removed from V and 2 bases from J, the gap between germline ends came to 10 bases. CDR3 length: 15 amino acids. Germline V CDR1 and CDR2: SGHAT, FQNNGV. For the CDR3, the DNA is TGTGCCAGCAGCTTAGTAACAGATAACACAGATACGCAGTATTTT. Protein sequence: CASSLVTDNTDTQYF.

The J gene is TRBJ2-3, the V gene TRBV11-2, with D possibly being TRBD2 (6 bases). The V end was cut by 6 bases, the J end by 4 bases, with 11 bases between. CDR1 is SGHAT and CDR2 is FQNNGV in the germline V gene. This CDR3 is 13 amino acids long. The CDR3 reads CASSFGGPDTQYF. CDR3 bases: TGTGCCAGCAGTTTCGGAGGGCCAGATACGCAGTATTTT.

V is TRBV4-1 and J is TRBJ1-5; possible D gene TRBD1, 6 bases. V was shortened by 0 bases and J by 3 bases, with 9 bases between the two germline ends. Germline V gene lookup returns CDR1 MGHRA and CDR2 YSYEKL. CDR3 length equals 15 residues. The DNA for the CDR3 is TGCGCCAGCAGCCAAGACGGGACACACAATCAGCCCCAGCATTTT. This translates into CASSQDGTHNQPQHF.

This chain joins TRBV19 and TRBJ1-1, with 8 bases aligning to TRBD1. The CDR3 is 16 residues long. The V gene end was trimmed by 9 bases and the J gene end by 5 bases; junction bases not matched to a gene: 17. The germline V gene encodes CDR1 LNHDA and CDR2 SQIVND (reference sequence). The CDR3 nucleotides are TGTGCCAGCCAGCTTCGGACAGGGTGGGGTTTGACTGAAGCTTTCTTT. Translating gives CASQLRTGWGLTEAFF.

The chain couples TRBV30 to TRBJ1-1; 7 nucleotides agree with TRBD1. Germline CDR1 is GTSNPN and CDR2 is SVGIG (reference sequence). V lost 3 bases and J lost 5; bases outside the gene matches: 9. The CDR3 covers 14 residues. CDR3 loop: CAWRDWDSRTEAFF. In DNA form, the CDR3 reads TGTGCCTGGAGGGATTGGGACAGCCGAACTGAAGCTTTCTTT. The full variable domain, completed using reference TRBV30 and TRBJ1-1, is SQTIHQWPATLVQPVGSPLSLECTVEGTSNPNLYWYRQAAGRGLQLLFYSVGIGQISSEVPQNLSASRPQDRQFILSSKKLLLSDSGFYLCAWRDWDSRTEAFFGQGTRLTVV.

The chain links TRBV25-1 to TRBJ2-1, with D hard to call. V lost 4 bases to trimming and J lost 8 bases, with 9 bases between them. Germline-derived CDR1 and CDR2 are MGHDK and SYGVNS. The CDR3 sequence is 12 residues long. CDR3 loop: CASSGGGDEQFF. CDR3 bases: TGTGCCAGCAGTGGGGGTGGGGATGAGCAGTTCTTC.

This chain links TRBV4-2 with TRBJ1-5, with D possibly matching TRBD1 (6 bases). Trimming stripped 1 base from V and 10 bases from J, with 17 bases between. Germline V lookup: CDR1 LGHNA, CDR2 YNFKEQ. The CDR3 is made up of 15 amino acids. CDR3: CASSQGRDTTFPQHF. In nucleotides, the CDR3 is TGTGCCAGCAGCCAAGGAAGGGACACAACATTCCCCCAGCATTTT.

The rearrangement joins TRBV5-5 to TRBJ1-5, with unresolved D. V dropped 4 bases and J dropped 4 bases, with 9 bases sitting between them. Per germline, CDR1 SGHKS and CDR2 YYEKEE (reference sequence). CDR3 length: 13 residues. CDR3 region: CASSLTYNQPQHF. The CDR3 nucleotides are TGTGCCAGCAGCCTGACCTATAATCAGCCCCAGCATTTT.